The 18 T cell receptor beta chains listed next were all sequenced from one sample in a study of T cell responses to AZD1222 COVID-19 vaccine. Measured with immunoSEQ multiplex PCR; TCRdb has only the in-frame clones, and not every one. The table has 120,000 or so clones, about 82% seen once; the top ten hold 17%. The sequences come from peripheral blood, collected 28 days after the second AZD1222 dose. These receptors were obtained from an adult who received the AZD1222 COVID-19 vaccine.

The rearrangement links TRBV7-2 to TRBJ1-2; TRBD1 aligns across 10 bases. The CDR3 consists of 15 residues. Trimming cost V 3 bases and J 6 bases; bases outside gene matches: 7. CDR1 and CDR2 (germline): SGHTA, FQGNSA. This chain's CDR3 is CASSFFRTGGNGYTF. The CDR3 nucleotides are TGTGCCAGCAGCTTCTTCCGGACAGGGGGGAATGGCTACACCTTC.

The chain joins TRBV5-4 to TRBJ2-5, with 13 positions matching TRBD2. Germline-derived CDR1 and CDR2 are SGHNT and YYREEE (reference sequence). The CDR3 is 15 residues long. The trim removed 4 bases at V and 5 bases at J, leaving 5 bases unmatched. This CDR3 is CASSGTSGTGETQYF. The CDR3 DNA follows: TGTGCCAGCAGCGGGACTAGCGGGACAGGGGAGACCCAGTACTTC.

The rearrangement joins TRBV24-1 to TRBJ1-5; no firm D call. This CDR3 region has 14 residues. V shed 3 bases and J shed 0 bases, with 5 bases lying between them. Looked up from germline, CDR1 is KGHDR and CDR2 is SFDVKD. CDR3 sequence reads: CATSDPGSNQPQHF. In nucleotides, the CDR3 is TGTGCCACCAGTGATCCGGGTAGCAATCAGCCCCAGCATTTT.

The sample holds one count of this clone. The CDR3 spells CASSQDGGTGFEAFF. The DNA of the CDR3 is TGTGCCAGCAGCCAAGATGGGGGCACAGGGTTTGAAGCTTTCTTT. The J gene is TRBJ1-1, the V gene TRBV4-2; tentative D call: TRBD1 (6 bases). The CDR3 contains 15 residues. Germline V gives CDR1 LGHNA, CDR2 YNFKEQ. Trimming removed 0 bases at V and 7 bases at J, with 15 bases between.

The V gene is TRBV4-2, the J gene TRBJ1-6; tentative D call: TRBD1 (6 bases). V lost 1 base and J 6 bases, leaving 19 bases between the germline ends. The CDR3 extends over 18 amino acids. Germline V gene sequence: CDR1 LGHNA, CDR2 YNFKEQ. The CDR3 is CASSQGQFQGIGNSPLHF. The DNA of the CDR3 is TGTGCCAGCAGCCAAGGGCAGTTTCAGGGGATAGGTAATTCACCCCTCCACTTT.

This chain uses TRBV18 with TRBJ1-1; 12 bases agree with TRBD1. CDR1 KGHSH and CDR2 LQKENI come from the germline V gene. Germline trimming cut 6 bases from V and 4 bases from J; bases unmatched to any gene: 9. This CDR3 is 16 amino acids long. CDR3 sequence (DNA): TGTGCCAGCTCCTTAGGGACAGGGGGCGAGGGCACTGAAGCTTTCTTT. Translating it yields CASSLGTGGEGTEAFF.

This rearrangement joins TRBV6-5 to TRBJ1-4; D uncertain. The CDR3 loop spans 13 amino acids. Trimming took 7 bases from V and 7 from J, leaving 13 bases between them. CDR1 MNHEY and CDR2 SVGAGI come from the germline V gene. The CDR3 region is CASTRFRSEKLFF. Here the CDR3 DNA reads TGTGCCAGCACGAGGTTCCGTAGTGAAAAACTGTTTTTT.

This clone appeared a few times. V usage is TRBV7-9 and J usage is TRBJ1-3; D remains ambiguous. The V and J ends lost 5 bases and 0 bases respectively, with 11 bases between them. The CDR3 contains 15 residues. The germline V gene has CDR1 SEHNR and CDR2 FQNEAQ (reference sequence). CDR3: CASSDTASSGNTIYF. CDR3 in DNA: TGTGCCAGCAGCGATACAGCGAGCTCTGGAAACACCATATATTTT.

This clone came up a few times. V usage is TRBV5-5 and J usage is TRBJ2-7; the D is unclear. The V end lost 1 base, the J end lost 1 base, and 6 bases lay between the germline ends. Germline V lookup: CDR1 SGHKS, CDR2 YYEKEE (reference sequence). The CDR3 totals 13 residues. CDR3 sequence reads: CASSLIPSYEQYF. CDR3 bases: TGTGCCAGCAGCTTGATACCTTCCTACGAGCAGTACTTC. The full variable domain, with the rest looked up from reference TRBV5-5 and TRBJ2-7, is DAGVTQSPTHLIKTRGQQVTLRCSPISGHKSVSWYQQVLGQGPQFIFQYYEKEERGRGNFPDRFSARQFPNYSSELNVNALLLGDSALYLCASSLIPSYEQYFGPGTRLTVT.

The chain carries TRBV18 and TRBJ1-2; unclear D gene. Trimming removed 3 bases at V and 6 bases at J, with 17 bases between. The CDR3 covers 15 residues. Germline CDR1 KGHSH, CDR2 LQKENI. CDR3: CASSPTVLGSDGYTF. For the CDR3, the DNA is TGTGCCAGCTCACCCACTGTTTTAGGGTCGGATGGCTACACCTTC.

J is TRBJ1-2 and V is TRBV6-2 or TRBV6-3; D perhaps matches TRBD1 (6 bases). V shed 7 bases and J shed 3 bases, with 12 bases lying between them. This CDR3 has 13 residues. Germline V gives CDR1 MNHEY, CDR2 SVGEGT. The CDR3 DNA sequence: TGTGCCAGCACCCCCGCAGGGGACTATGGCTACACCTTC. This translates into CASTPAGDYGYTF.

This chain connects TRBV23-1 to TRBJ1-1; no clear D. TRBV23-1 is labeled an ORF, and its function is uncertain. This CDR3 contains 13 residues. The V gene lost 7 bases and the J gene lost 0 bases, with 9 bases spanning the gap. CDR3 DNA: TGCGCCAGCATGTTCCAGATGAACACTGAAGCTTTCTTT. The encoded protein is CASMFQMNTEAFF.

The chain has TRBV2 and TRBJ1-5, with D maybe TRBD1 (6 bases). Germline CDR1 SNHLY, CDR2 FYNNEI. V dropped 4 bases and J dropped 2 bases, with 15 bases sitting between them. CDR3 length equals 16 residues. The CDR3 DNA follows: TGTGCCAGCAGTGGGACCGAGGGGGTAGGCAATCAGCCCCAGCATTTT. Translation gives CASSGTEGVGNQPQHF.

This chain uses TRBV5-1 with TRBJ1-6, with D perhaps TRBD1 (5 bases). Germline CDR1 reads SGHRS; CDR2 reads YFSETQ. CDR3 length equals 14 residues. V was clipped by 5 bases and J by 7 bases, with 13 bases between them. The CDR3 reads CASSYQGGNSPLHF. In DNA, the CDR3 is TGCGCCAGCAGTTATCAGGGAGGGAATTCACCCCTCCACTTT. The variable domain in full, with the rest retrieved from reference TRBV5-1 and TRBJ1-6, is KAGVTQTPRYLIKTRGQQVTLSCSPISGHRSVSWYQQTPGQGLQFLFEYFSETQRNKGNFPGRFSGRQFSNSRSEMNVSTLELGDSALYLCASSYQGGNSPLHFGNGTRLTVT.

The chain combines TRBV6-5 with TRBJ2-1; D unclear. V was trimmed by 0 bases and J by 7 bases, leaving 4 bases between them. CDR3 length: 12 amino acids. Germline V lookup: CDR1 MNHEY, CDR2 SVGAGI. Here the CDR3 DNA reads TGTGCCAGCAGTTACTCCAGTAATGAGCAGTTCTTC. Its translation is CASSYSSNEQFF.

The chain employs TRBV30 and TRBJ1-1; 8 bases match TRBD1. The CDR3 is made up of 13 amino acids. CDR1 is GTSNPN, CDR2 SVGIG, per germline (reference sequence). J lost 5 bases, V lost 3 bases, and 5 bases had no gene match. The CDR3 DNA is TGTGCCTGGAGCCGAAACAGGGGGACTGAAGCTTTCTTT. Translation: CAWSRNRGTEAFF.

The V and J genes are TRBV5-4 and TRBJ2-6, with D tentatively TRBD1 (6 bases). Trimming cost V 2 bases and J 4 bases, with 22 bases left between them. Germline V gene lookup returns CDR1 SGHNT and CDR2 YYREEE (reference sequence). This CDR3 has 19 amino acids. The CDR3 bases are TGTGCCAGCAGCTTATTAAGACAGGAGTCTCTTTCCGGGGCCAACGTCCTGACTTTC. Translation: CASSLLRQESLSGANVLTF. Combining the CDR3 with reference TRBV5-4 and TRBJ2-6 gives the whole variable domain ETGVTQSPTHLIKTRGQQVTLRCSSQSGHNTVSWYQQALGQGPQFIFQYYREEENGRGNFPPRFSGLQFPNYSSELNVNALELDDSALYLCASSLLRQESLSGANVLTFGAGSRLTVL.

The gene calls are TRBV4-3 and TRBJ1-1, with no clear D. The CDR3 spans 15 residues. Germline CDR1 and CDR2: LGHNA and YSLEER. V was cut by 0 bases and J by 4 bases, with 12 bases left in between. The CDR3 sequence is CASSQDNKGATEAFF. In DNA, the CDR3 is TGCGCCAGCAGCCAAGATAATAAGGGAGCCACTGAAGCTTTCTTT.